The sequence of this TCR beta chain was determined in a study of blood T cells in healthy people across ages. Whole-study results and caveats: Because sorting was not performed, PBMCs prevented conclusive naive versus antigen-experienced comparison.

Next came a second PCR, run for about 7 to 12 cycles, which used a sample-barcoded 5' primer along with a J-beta primer mix. Each cDNA molecule received a tag from a template-switch adaptor that had 12 random nucleotides. TCRdb analysed the 5' RACE reads with MiXCR anew, one entry per CDR3 protein. The sample lists just under 900,000 distinct CDR3 sequences; about 28% were seen once. Concerning this clonotype itself: What it recognizes is unknown.

The V end was cut by 6 bases, the J end by 10 bases, with 19 bases between. The CDR3 runs 14 residues. The germline gives CDR1 LNHDA, CDR2 SQIVND (reference sequence). The origin of this receptor is an elderly woman in good health. The sample consisted of blood. This chain links TRBV19 with TRBJ2-1, with D maybe TRBD2 (7 bases). The CDR3 sequence: CASRVDGGPGEQFF. The CDR3 bases are TGTGCCAGTAGGGTTGACGGGGGGCCCGGGGAGCAGTTCTTC.